This TCR beta chain was observed in a study of regulatory T cells in long-lasting Graves disease. Study-wide results and limits: Segments TRBV28, TRBJ1-2 and TRBJ2-5 showed preferential usage in persistent disease.

This clonotype turned up a few times. Its target is unknown. Investigators prepared the TCR beta libraries by applying iRepertoire HTBI primers and Arm-PCR of CDR3 regions. MiXCR, applied by TCRdb to the multiplex PCR reads, yields one record per CDR3 protein. Among about 470,000 distinct CDR3 sequences, around 20% were seen once, and the ten largest hold 7% to 9.5%. Described time point: persistent/refractory GD, antithyroid drugs over 5 years with positive TRAb. PBMC-derived RNA was used for the TCR library. A blood draw put approximately 9 milliliters of peripheral blood into EDTA tubes. Germline-derived CDR1 and CDR2 are MNHEY and SMNVEV (reference sequence). There are 18 residues in the CDR3. V shed 6 bases, J shed 2 bases, and the junction held 17 bases outside the gene matches.

The sample consisted of peripheral blood mononuclear cells (PBMCs), taken when the disease was refractory, from a patient treated with antithyroid drugs. This chain joins TRBV27 and TRBJ2-7; 9 bases match TRBD1. The sequence was collected from a female donor with Graves disease. CDR3 bases: TGTGCCAGCAGAAGAATTGGCCGCCGGGACAGGGTTCCCTACGAGCAGTACTTC. Translated: CASRRIGRRDRVPYEQYF.